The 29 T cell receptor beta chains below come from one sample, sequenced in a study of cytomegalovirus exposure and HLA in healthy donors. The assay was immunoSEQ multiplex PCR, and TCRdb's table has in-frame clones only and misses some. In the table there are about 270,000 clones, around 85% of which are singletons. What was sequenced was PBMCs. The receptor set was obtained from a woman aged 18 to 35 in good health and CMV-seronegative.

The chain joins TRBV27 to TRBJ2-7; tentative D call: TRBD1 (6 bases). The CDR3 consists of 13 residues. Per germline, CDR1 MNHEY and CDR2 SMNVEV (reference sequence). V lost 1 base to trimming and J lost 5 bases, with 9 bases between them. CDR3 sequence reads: CASSLWAGDEQYF. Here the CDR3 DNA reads TGTGCCAGCAGTTTATGGGCAGGGGACGAGCAGTACTTC.

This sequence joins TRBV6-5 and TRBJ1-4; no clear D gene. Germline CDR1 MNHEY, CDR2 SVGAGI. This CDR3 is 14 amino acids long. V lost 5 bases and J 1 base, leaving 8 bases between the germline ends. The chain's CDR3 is CASSPEETNEKLFF. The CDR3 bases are TGTGCCAGCAGTCCAGAGGAAACTAATGAAAAACTGTTTTTT.

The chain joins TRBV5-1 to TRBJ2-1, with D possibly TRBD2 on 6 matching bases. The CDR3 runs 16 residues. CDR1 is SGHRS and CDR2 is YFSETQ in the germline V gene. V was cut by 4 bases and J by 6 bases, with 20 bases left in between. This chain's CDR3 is CASSQGSGPPANEQFF. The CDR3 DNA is TGCGCCAGCAGCCAGGGTAGCGGTCCTCCGGCCAATGAGCAGTTCTTC.

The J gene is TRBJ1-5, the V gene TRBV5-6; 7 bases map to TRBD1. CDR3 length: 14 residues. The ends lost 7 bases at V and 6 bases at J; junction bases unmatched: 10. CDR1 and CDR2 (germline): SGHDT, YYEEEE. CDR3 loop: CASRNSTGRQPQHF. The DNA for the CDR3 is TGTGCCAGCCGTAATTCGACAGGGCGTCAGCCCCAGCATTTT. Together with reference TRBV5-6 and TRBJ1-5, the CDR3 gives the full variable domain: DAGVTQSPTHLIKTRGQQVTLRCSPKSGHDTVSWYQQALGQGPQFIFQYYEEEERQRGNFPDRFSGHQFPNYSSELNVNALLLGDSALYLCASRNSTGRQPQHFGDGTRLSIL.

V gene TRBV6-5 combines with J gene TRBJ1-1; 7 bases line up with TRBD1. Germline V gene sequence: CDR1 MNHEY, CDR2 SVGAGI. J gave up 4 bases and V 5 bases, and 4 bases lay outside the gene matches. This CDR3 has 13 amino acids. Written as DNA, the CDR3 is TGTGCCAGCAGTCCGACAGGGTCCACTGAAGCTTTCTTT. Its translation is CASSPTGSTEAFF.

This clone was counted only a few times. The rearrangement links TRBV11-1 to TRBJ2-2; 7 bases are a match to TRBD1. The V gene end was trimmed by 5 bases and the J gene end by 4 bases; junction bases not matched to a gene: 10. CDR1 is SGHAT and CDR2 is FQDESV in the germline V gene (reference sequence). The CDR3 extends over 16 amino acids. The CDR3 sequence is CASSPIGGRSTGELFF. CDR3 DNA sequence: TGTGCCAGCAGCCCCATAGGGGGCAGGAGCACCGGGGAGCTGTTTTTT.

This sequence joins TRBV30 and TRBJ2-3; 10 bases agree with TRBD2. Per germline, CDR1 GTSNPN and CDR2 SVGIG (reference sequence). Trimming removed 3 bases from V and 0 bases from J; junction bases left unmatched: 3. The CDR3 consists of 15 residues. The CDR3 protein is CAWRRTSGSTDTQYF. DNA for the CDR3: TGTGCCTGGAGGCGGACTAGCGGTAGCACAGATACGCAGTATTTT.

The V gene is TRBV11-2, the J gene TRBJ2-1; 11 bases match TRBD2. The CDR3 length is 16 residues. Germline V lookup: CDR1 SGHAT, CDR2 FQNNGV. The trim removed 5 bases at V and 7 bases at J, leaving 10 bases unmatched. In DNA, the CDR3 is TGTGCCAGCAGCCCCATTAGCGGGAGGGCCGTAAATGAGCAGTTCTTC. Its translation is CASSPISGRAVNEQFF.

The CDR3 sequence: CASSFGTSIYEQYF. The CDR3 region has the DNA TGTGCCAGCAGCTTCGGGACATCTATCTACGAGCAGTACTTC. The genes are TRBV5-4 and TRBJ2-7, with D perhaps TRBD1 (6 bases). The CDR3 loop spans 14 amino acids. The V end lost 2 bases, the J end lost 3 bases, and 12 bases lay between the germline ends. CDR1 is SGHNT, CDR2 YYREEE, per germline (reference sequence). Full variable domain (missing parts from reference TRBV5-4 and TRBJ2-7): ETGVTQSPTHLIKTRGQQVTLRCSSQSGHNTVSWYQQALGQGPQFIFQYYREEENGRGNFPPRFSGLQFPNYSSELNVNALELDDSALYLCASSFGTSIYEQYFGPGTRLTVT.

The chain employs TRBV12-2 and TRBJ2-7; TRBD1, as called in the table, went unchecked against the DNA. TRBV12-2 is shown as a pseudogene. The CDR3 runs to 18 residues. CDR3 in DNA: TGTGCAAGTCGCCCCGGGACAGGGGGCCCTCGAACCTCCTACGAGCAGTACTTC. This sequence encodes CASRPGTGGPRTSYEQYF.

The CDR3 protein is CASRIAGISSYEQYF. The CDR3 DNA is TGCGCCAGCAGAATCGCGGGGATAAGCTCCTACGAGCAGTACTTC. The chain recombines TRBV5-1 with TRBJ2-7; TRBD2 is a possible D gene (6 bases). The CDR3 totals 15 residues. Germline-derived CDR1 and CDR2 are SGHRS and YFSETQ. V shed 5 bases and J shed 0 bases, with 15 bases lying between them.

The CDR3 region is CASRTPWLNTEAFF. The CDR3 DNA reads as TGTGCCAGCCGGACACCTTGGCTGAACACTGAAGCTTTCTTT. The chain carries TRBV6-1 and TRBJ1-1; D might be TRBD1 (5 bases). Trimming left V 8 bases short and J 0 bases short, with 13 bases between. CDR1 MNHNS and CDR2 SASEGT come from the germline V gene. CDR3 size: 14 residues.

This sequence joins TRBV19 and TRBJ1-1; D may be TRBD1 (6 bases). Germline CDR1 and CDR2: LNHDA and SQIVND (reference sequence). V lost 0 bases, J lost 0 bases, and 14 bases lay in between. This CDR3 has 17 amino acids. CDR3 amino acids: CASSIENRALVNTEAFF. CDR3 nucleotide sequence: TGTGCCAGTAGTATAGAAAACAGGGCGCTGGTGAACACTGAAGCTTTCTTT. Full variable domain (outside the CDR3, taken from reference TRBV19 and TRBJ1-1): DGGITQSPKYLFRKEGQNVTLSCEQNLNHDAMYWYRQDPGQGLRLIYYSQIVNDFQKGDIAEGYSVSREKKESFPLTVTSAQKNPTAFYLCASSIENRALVNTEAFFGQGTRLTVV.

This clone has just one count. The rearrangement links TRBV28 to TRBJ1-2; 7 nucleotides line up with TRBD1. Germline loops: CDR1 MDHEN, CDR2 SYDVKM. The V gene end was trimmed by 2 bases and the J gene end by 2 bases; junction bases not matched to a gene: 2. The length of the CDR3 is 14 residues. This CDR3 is CASSLGTENYGYTF. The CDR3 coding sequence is TGTGCCAGCAGTTTAGGGACAGAGAACTATGGCTACACCTTC.

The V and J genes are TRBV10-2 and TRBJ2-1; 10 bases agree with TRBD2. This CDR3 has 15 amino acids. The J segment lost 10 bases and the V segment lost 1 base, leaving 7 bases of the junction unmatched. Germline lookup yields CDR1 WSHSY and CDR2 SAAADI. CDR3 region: CASSELLAGGFEQFF. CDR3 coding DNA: TGCGCCAGCAGTGAGTTATTAGCGGGAGGATTCGAGCAGTTCTTC.

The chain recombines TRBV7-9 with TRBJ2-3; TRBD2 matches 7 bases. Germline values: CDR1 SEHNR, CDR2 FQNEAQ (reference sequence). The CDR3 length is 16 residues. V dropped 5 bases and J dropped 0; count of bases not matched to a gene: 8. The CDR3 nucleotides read TGTGCCAGCAGCCCGATGACTAGCTGGAGCACAGATACGCAGTATTTT. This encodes CASSPMTSWSTDTQYF.

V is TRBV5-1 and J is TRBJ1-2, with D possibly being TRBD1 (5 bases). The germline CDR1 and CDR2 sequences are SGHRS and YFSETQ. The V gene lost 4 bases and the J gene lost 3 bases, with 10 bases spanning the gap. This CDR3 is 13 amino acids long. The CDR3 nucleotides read TGCGCCAGCAGCCACGACAGAGACTATGGCTACACCTTC. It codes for CASSHDRDYGYTF.

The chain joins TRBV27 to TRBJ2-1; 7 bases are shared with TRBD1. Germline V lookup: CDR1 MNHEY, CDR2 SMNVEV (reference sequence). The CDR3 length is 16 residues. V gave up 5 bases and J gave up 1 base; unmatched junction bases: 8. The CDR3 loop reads CASSPRQGKSYNEQFF. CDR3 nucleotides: TGTGCCAGCAGTCCCCGACAGGGCAAGTCCTACAATGAGCAGTTCTTC.

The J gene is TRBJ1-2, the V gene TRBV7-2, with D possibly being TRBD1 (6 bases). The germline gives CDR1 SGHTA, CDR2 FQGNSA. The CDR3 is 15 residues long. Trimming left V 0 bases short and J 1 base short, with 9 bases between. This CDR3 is CASSLAGQHNYGYTF. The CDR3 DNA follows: TGTGCCAGCAGCTTAGCAGGACAGCATAACTATGGCTACACCTTC.

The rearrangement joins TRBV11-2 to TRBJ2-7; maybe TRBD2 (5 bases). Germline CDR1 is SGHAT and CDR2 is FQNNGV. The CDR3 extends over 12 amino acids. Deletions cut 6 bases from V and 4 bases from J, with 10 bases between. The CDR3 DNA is TGTGCCAGCAGTGGCGCGGGTTACGAGCAGTACTTC. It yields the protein CASSGAGYEQYF.

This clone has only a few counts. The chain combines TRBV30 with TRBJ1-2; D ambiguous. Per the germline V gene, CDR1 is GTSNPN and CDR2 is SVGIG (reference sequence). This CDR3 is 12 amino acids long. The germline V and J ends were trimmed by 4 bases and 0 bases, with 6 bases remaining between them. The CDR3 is CAWTDSNYGYTF. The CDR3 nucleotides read TGTGCCTGGACAGATTCTAACTATGGCTACACCTTC.

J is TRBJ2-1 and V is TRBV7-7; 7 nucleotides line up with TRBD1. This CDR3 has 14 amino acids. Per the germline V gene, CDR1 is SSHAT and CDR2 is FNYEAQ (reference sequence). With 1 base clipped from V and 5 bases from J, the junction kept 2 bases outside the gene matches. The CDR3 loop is CASSLVGTDNEQFF. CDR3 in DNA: TGTGCCAGCAGCTTAGTAGGGACAGACAATGAGCAGTTCTTC.

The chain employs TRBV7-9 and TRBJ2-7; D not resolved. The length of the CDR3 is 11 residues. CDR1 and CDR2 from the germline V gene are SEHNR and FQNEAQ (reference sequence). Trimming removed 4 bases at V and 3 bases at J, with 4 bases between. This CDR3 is CASSSDYEQYF. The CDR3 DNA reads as TGTGCCAGCAGCTCAGACTACGAGCAGTACTTC.

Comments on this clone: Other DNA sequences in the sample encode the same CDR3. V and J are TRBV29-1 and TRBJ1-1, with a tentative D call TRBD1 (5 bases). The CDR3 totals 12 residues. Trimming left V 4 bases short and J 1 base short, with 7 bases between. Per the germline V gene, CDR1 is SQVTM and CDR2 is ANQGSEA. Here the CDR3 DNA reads TGCAGCGTTGGGGGGGGGAACACTGAAGCTTTCTTT. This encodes CSVGGGNTEAFF. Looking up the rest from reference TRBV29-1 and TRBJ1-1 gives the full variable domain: SAVISQKPSRDICQRGTSLTIQCQVDSQVTMMFWYRQQPGQSLTLIATANQGSEATYESGFVIDKFPISRPNLTFSTLTVSNMSPEDSSIYLCSVGGGNTEAFFGQGTRLTVV.

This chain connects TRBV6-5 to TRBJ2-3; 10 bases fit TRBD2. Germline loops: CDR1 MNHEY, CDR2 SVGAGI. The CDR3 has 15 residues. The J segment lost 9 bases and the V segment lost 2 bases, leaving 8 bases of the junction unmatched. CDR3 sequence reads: CASSYRGLAEDTQYF. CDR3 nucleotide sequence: TGTGCCAGCAGTTACCGTGGACTAGCGGAGGACACGCAGTATTTT.

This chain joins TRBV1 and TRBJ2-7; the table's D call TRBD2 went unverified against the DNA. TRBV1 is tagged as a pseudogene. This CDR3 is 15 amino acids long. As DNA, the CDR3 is TGCACCAGCAGCCCTAGACTAGCTGTATTCTACGAGCAGTACTTC. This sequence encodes CTSSPRLAVFYEQYF.

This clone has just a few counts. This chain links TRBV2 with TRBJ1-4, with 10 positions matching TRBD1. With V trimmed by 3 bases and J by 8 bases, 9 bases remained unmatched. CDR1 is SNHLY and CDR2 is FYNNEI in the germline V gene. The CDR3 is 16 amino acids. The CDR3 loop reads CASSDRGTGEEEKLFF. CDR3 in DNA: TGTGCCAGCAGTGACAGGGGGACAGGGGAGGAGGAAAAACTGTTTTTT.

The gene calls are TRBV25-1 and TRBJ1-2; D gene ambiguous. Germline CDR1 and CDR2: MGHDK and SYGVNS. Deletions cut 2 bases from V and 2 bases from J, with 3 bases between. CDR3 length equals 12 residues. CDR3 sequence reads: CASSEGNYGYTF. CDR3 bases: TGTGCCAGCAGTGAAGGCAACTATGGCTACACCTTC.

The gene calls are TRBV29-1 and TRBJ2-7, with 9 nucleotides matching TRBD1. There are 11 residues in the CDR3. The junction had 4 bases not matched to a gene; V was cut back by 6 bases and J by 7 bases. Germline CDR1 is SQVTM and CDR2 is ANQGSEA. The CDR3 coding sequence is TGCAGCGTGGACAGGGGCCTTGAGCAGTACTTC. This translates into CSVDRGLEQYF.